The sequence of this T cell receptor beta chain was determined in a study of shared clonotypes between healthy human individuals. The table lists this clone with a count of one. TCRdb's table, derived via immunoSEQ multiplex PCR, lists solely in-frame clones and lacks some. The table includes some 480,000 clones, approximately 79% detected once. The sample taken for sequencing was PBMCs. This receptor was taken from a woman aged 40 to 55 in good health. Some clones in this sample may be carry-over from other donors' samples.

Here the CDR3 DNA reads TGTGCCAGCAGCCCCACAGGGGGCCCGAGTTATGGCTACACCTTC. Its protein product is CASSPTGGPSYGYTF. The gene calls are TRBV7-8 and TRBJ1-2; 9 bases fit TRBD1. CDR1 is SGHVS, CDR2 FQNEAQ, per germline. This CDR3 contains 15 residues. V trimming: 5 bases; J trimming: 5 bases; junction bases outside the gene matches: 9.